This T cell receptor beta chain was recorded in a study of OX40 agonist ivuxolimab in advanced cancers. At the level of the study: Patients were infused with ivuxolimab every 2 weeks at 0.01 to 10 mg/kg.

Trimming left V 1 base short and J 4 bases short, with 11 bases between. The CDR3 sequence is 14 residues long. Germline loops: CDR1 LGHNA, CDR2 YSLEER. General study results and limits: More expanded clones were seen, on average, in CD8+ T cells than in CD4+.

TCRdb keeps only in-frame clones here, not all; method: immunoSEQ multiplex PCR. The repertoire holds about 50,000 clones, with approximately 90% as singletons. In the case of this clone: Its antigen is unidentified.

The receptor's source is an adult with an advanced solid tumor such as melanoma, head and neck, liver or kidney cancer. The specimen comprised CD4+ or CD8+ T cells sorted from blood, sampled in a trial of the OX40 agonist ivuxolimab. The genes are TRBV4-3 and TRBJ2-7; tentative D call: TRBD1 (6 bases). CDR3 region: CASSQVAGEYEQYF. The DNA for the CDR3 is TGCGCCAGCAGCCAAGTGGCAGGGGAATACGAGCAGTACTTC.